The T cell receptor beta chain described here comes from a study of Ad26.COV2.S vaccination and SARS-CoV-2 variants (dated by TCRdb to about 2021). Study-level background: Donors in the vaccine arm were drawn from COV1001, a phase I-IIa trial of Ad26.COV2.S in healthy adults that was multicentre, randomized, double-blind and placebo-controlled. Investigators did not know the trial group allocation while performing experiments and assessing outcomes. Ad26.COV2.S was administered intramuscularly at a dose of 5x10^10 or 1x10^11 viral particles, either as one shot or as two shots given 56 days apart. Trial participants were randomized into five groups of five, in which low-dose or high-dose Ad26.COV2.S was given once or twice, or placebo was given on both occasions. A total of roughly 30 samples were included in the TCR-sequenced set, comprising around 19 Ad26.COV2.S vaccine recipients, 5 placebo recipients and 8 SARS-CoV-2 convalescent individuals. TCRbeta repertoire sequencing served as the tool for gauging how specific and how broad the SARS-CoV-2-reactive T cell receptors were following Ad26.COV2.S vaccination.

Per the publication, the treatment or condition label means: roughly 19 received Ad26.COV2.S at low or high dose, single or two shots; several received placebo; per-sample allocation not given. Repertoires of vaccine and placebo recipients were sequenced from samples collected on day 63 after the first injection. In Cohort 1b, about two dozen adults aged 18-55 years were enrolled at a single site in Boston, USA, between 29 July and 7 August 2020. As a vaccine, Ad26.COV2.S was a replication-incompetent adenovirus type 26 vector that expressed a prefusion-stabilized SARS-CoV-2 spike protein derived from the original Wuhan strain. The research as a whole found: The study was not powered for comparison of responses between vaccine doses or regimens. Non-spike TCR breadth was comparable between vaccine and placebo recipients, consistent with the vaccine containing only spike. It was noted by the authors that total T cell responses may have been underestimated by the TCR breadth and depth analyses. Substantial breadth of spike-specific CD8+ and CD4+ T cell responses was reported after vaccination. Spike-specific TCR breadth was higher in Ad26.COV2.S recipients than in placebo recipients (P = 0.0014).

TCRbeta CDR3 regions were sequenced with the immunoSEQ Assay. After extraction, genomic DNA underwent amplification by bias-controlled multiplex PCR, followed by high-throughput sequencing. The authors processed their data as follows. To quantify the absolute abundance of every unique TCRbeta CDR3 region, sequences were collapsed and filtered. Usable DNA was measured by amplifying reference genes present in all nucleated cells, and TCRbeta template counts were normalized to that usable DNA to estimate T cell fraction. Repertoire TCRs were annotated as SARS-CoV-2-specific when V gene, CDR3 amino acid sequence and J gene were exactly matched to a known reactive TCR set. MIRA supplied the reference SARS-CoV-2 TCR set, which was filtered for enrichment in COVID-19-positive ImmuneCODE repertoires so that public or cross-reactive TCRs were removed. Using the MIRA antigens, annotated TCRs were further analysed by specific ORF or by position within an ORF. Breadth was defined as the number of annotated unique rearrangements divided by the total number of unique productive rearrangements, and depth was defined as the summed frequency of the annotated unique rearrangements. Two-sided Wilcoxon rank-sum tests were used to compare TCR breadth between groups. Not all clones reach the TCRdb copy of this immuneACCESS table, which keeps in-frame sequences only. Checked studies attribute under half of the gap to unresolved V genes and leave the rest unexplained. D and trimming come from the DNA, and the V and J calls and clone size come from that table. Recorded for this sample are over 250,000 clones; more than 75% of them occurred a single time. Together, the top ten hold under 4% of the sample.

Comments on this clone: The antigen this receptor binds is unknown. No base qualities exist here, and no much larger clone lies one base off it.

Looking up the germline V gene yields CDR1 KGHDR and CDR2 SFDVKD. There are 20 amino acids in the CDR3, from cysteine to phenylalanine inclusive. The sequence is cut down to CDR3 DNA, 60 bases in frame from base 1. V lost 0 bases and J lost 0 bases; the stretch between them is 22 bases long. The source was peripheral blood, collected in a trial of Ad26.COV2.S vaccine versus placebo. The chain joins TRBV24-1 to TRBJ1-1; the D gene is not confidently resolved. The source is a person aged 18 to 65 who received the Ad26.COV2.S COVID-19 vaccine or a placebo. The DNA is TGTGCCACCAGTGATTTGCGGCCCGGATTGGCACAGTACATGAACACTGAAGCTTTCTTT. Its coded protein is CATSDLRPGLAQYMNTEAFF.